The present TCR beta chain was sequenced within a study of T cell responses to AZD1222 COVID-19 vaccine. Findings of the study overall: Seropositive at baseline were only 5 to 7 AZD1222 recipients. Clonal diversity was possibly underestimated; the donors were predominantly white British and more often female.

Analyses pooled second doses at about 4 or about 12 weeks. With respect to this clone: The antigen is undetermined.

Clones were read by immunoSEQ multiplex PCR, and TCRdb kept only the in-frame ones, dropping some. This sample has roughly 180,000 clones, with more than 85% found just once. There are 17 residues in the CDR3. Trimming pared 1 base from V and 9 bases from J, leaving 19 bases between. CDR1 and CDR2 (germline): LGHDT, YNNKEL (reference sequence). The chain links TRBV3-1 (or the pseudogene TRBV3-2) to TRBJ1-6; a possible D gene is TRBD1 (6 bases). This sample comprised peripheral blood, obtained 28 days after the second AZD1222 dose. The source of this sequence is an adult who received the AZD1222 COVID-19 vaccine. CDR3 DNA: TGTGCCAGCAGCCAAGGACTTCAACAGGGCTCCAGTTCACCCCTCCACTTT. It codes for CASSQGLQQGSSSPLHF.